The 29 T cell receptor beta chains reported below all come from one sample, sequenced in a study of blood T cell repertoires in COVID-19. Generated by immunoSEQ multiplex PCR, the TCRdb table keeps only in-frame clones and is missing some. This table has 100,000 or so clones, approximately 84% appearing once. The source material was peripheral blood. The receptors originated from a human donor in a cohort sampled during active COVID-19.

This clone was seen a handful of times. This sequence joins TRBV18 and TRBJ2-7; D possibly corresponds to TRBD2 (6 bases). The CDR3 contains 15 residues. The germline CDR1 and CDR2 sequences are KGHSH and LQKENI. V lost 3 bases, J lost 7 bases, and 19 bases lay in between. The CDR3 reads CASSPPSVPREEQYF. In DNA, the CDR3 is TGTGCCAGCTCACCCCCTAGCGTCCCTAGGGAGGAGCAGTACTTC.

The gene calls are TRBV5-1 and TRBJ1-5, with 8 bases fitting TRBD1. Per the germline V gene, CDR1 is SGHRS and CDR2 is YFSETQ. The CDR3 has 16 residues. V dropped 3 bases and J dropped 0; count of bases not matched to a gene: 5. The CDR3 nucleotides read TGCGCCAGCAGCTCCGGGACAGGAGATAGCAATCAGCCCCAGCATTTT. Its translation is CASSSGTGDSNQPQHF. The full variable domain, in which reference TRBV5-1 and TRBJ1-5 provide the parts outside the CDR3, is KAGVTQTPRYLIKTRGQQVTLSCSPISGHRSVSWYQQTPGQGLQFLFEYFSETQRNKGNFPGRFSGRQFSNSRSEMNVSTLELGDSALYLCASSSGTGDSNQPQHFGDGTRLSIL.

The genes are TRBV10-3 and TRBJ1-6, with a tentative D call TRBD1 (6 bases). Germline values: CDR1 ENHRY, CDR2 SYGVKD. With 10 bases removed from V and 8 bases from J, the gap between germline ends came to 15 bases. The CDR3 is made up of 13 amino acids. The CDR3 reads CATNRAGDSPLHF. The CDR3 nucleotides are TGTGCCACGAACAGGGCGGGGGATTCACCCCTCCACTTT.

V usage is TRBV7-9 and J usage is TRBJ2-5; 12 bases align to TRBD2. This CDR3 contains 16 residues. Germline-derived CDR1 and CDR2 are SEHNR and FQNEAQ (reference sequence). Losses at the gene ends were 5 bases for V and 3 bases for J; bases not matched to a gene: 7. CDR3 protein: CASSPRTSGEKETQYF. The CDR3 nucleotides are TGTGCCAGCAGCCCGAGGACTAGCGGGGAAAAAGAGACCCAGTACTTC.

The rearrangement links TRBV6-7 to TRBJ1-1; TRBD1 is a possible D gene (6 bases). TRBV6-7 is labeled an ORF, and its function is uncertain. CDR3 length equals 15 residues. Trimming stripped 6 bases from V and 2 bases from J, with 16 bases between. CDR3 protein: CASSPGQRENTEAFF. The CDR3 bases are TGTGCCAGCAGCCCCGGACAGCGGGAAAACACTGAAGCTTTCTTT.

As DNA, the CDR3 is TGTGCCAGCAGCTTGGGCGGGGAAATCTACAATGAGCAGTTCTTC. Its protein product is CASSLGGEIYNEQFF. The chain employs TRBV5-4 and TRBJ2-1; D may be TRBD2 (6 bases). Per the germline V gene, CDR1 is SGHNT and CDR2 is YYREEE (reference sequence). This CDR3 contains 15 residues. Deletions cut 0 bases from V and 3 bases from J, with 10 bases between.

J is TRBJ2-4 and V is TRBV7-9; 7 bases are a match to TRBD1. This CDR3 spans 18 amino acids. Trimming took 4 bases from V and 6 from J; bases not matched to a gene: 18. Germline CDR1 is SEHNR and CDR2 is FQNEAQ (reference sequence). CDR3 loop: CASSSSTTGYRGPNIQYF. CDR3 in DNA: TGTGCCAGCAGCTCCAGCACCACCGGATACAGGGGACCAAACATTCAGTACTTC.

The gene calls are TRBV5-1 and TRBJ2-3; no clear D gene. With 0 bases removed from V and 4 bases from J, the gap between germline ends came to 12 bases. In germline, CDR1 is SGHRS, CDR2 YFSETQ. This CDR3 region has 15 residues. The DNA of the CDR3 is TGCGCCAGCAGCTTGGGCAGGTTGGTACCAGATACGCAGTATTTT. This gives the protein CASSLGRLVPDTQYF.

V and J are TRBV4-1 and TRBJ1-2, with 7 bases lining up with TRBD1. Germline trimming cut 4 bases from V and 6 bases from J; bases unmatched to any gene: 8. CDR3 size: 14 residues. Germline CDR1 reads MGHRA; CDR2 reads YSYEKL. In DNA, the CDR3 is TGCGCCAGCAGCCCGCCGGCAGGGGGTGATGGCTACACCTTC. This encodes CASSPPAGGDGYTF.

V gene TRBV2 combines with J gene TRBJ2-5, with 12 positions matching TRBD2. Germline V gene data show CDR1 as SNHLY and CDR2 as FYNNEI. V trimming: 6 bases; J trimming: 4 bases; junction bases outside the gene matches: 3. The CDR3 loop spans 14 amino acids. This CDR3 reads CASRQTSGGETQYF. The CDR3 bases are TGTGCCAGCAGACAGACTAGCGGGGGAGAGACCCAGTACTTC.

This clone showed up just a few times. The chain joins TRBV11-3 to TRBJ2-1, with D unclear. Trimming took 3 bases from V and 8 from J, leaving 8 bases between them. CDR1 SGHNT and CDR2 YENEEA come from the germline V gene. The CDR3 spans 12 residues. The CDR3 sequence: CASSFSGHEQFF. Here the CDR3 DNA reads TGTGCCAGCAGCTTTAGTGGGCATGAGCAGTTCTTC. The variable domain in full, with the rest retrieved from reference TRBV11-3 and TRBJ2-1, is EAGVVQSPRYKIIEKKQPVAFWCNPISGHNTLYWYLQNLGQGPELLIRYENEEAVDDSQLPKDRFSAERLKGVDSTLKIQPAELGDSAVYLCASSFSGHEQFFGPGTRLTVL.

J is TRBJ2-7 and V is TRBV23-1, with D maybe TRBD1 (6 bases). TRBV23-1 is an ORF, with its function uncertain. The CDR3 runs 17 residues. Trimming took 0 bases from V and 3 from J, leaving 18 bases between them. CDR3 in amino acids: CASSQSGAGLLYYEQYF. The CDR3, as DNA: TGCGCCAGCAGTCAATCGGGGGCAGGGCTCTTATACTACGAGCAGTACTTC.

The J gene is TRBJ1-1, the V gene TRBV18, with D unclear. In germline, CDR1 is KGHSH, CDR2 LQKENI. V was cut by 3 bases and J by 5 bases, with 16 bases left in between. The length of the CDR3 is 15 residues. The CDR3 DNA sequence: TGTGCCAGCTCACCGAACAGCCCCAAAGGAACTGAAGCTTTCTTT. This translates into CASSPNSPKGTEAFF.

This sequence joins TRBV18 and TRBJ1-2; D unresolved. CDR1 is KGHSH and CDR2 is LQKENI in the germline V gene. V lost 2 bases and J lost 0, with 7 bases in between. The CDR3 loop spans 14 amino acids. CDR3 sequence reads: CASSPFRANYGYTF. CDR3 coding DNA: TGTGCCAGCTCACCATTCCGGGCTAACTATGGCTACACCTTC.

The CDR3 loop is CASSPILVRGLMEQFF. CDR3 DNA sequence: TGTGCCAGCAGCCCCATACTAGTTCGGGGGTTAATGGAGCAGTTCTTC. This chain links TRBV3-1 (or the pseudogene TRBV3-2) with TRBJ2-1; TRBD2 is a possible D gene (6 bases). CDR1 is LGHDT and CDR2 is YNNKEL in the germline V gene (reference sequence). The ends were cut back, 4 bases at V and 10 bases at J, with 23 bases in the middle. This CDR3 has 16 residues.

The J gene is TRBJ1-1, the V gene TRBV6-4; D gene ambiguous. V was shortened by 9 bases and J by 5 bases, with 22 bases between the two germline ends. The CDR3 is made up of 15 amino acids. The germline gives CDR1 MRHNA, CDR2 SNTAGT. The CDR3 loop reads CASLLVRDGWTEAFF. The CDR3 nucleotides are TGTGCCAGTCTCCTCGTCCGGGATGGATGGACTGAAGCTTTCTTT.

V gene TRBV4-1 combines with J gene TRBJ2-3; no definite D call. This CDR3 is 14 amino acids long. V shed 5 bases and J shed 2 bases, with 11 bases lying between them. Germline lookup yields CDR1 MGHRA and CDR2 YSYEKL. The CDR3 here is CASSIRQNTDTQYF. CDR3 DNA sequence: TGCGCCAGCAGCATCCGCCAGAACACAGATACGCAGTATTTT.

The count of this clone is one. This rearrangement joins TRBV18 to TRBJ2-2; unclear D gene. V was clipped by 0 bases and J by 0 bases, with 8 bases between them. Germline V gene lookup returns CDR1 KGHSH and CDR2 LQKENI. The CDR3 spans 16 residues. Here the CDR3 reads CASSPPSTTNTGELFF. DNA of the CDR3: TGTGCCAGCTCACCACCGTCGACAACGAACACCGGGGAGCTGTTTTTT.

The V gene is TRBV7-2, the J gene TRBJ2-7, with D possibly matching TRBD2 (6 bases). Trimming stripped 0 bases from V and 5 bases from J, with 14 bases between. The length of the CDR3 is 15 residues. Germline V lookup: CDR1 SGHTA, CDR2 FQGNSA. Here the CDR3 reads CASSLAPAGGNEQYF. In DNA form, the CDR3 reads TGTGCCAGCAGCTTAGCCCCAGCCGGGGGAAACGAGCAGTACTTC.

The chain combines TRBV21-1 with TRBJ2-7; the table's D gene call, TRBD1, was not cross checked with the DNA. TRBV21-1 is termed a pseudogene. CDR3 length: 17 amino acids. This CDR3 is CASSYEGTGRISYEQYF. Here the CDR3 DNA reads TGTGCCAGCAGCTATGAGGGGACAGGAAGAATCTCCTACGAGCAGTACTTC.

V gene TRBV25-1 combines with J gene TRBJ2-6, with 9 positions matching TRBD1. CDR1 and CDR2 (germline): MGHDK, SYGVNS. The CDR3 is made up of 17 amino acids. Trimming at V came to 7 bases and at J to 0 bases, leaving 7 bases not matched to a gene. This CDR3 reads CASTRRDRVSGANVLTF. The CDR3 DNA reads TGTGCCAGCACCCGGCGGGACAGGGTCTCTGGGGCCAACGTCCTGACTTTC.

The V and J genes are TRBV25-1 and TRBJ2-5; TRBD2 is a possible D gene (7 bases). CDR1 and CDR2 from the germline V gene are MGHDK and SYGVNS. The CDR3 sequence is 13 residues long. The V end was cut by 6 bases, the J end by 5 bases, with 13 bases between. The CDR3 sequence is CASREGGGETQYF. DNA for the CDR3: TGTGCCAGCAGAGAGGGGGGAGGGGAGACCCAGTACTTC.

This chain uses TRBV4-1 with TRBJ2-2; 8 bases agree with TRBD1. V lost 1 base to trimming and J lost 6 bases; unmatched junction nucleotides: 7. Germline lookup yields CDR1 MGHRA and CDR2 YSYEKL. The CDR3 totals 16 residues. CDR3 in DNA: TGCGCCAGCAGCCAAGTAGGCAGGGGGCGAGCCGGGGAGCTGTTTTTT. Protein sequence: CASSQVGRGRAGELFF.

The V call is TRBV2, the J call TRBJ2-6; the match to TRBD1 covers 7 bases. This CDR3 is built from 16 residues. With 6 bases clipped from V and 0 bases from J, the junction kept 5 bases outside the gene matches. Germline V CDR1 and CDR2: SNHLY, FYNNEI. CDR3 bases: TGTGCCAGCAGCCAGGACAGGTCCTCTGGGGCCAACGTCCTGACTTTC. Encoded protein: CASSQDRSSGANVLTF.

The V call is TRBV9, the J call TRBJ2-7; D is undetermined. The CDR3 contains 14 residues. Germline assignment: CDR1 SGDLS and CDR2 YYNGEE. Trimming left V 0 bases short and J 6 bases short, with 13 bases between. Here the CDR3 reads CASSVGWAQTEQYF. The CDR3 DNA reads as TGTGCCAGCAGCGTAGGGTGGGCCCAGACCGAGCAGTACTTC.

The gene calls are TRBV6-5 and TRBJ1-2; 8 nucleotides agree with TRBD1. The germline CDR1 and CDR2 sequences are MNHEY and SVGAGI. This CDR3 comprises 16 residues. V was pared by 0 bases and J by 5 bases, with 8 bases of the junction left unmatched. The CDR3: CASSYSSQGAGYGYTF. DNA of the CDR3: TGTGCCAGCAGTTACTCGTCCCAGGGGGCAGGGTATGGCTACACCTTC.

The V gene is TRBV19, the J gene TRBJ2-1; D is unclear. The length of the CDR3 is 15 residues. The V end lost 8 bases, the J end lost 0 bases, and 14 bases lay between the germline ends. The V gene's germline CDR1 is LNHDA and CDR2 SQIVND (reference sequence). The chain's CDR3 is CASSPPASSYNEQFF. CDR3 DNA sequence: TGTGCCAGTTCTCCTCCAGCTAGCTCCTACAATGAGCAGTTCTTC.

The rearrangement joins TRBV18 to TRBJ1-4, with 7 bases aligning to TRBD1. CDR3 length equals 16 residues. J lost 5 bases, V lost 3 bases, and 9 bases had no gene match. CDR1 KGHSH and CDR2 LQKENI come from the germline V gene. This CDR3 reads CASSPNRQGLNEKLFF. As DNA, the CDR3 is TGTGCCAGCTCACCGAACCGACAGGGCCTGAATGAAAAACTGTTTTTT.

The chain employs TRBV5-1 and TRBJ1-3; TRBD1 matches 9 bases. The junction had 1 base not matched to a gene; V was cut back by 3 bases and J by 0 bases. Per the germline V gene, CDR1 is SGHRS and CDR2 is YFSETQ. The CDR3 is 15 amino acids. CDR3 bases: TGCGCCAGCAGCTCGACAGGGGGCTCTGGAAACACCATATATTTT. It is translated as CASSSTGGSGNTIYF.